The present T cell receptor beta chain was sequenced within a study of blood T cell repertoires in COVID-19. The wider study: Spain, Italy and the United States supplied samples that represented acute and convalescent COVID-19. T cells, B-cell-depleted T cells, or PBMCs supplied cDNA or gDNA.

How the authors handled the data: Amplified reference gene primers provided the basis for estimating nucleated cell counts. Method: immunoSEQ multiplex PCR; TCRdb's copy keeps in-frame clones and lacks some. The V and J calls and clone size were taken over from that table, and D and trimming were inferred from the DNA. The repertoire holds some 120,000 clones, with more than 75% as singletons. With V trimmed by 3 bases and J by 5 bases, 9 bases remained unmatched. Per germline, CDR1 KGHSH and CDR2 LQKENI. This CDR3 contains 16 residues. This chain links TRBV18 with TRBJ2-1; the match to TRBD2 covers 8 bases. This clonotype was sampled from a human donor in a cohort sampled during active COVID-19. The sequenced sample was peripheral blood. CDR3 nucleotides: TGTGCCAGCTCACCGGGGGGTAGCGGGGCGAACAATGAGCAGTTCTTC. Its protein product is CASSPGGSGANNEQFF.